This record looks at one T cell receptor (beta chain) sequence and its context. What it binds is not known. This entry comes from a study of OX40 agonist ivuxolimab in advanced cancers. Study conclusions and caveats: There were also nonresponders showing low normalized T-cell clonal expansion. In CD8+ T cells, expanded clones were on average more numerous than in CD4+.

Clones were read by immunoSEQ multiplex PCR, and TCRdb kept only the in-frame ones, dropping some. Of about 99,000 clones listed, about 96% were seen once; the top ten hold 2% to 2.5%. Sampling of blood occurred at baseline, cycle 4 day 1, and cycle 7 day 1. Germline CDR1 reads SGHNT; CDR2 reads YYREEE (reference sequence). Trimming at V came to 5 bases and at J to 7 bases, leaving 9 bases not matched to a gene. The CDR3 runs 15 residues. The input for sequencing was CD4+ or CD8+ T cells sorted from blood, taken in a trial of the OX40 agonist ivuxolimab. This clonotype was sampled from an adult with an advanced solid tumor such as melanoma, head and neck, liver or kidney cancer. The chain is built from TRBV5-4 and TRBJ1-2, with 12 bases lining up with TRBD1. DNA for the CDR3: TGTGCCAGCAGACCGGGACAGGGGGCTCCAAGTGGCTACACCTTC. It specifies CASRPGQGAPSGYTF.